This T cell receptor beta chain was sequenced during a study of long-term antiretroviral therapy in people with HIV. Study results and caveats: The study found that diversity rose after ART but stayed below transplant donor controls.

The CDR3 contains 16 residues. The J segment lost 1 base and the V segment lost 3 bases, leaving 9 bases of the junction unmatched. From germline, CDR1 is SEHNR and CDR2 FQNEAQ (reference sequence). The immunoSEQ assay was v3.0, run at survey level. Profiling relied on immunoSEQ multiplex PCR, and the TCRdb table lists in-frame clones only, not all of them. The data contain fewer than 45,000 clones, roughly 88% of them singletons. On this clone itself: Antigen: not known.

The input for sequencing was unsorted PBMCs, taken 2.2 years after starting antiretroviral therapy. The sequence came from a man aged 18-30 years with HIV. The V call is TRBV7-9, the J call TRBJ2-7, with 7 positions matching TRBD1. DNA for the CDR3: TGTGCCAGCAGCTTTACCTATGGACAGGCTTCCTACGAGCAGTACTTC. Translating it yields CASSFTYGQASYEQYF. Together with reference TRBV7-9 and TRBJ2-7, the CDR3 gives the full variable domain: DTGVSQNPRHKITKRGQNVTFRCDPISEHNRLYWYRQTLGQGPEFLTYFQNEAQLEKSRLLSDRFSAERPKGSFSTLEIQRTEQGDSAMYLCASSFTYGQASYEQYFGPGTRLTVT.